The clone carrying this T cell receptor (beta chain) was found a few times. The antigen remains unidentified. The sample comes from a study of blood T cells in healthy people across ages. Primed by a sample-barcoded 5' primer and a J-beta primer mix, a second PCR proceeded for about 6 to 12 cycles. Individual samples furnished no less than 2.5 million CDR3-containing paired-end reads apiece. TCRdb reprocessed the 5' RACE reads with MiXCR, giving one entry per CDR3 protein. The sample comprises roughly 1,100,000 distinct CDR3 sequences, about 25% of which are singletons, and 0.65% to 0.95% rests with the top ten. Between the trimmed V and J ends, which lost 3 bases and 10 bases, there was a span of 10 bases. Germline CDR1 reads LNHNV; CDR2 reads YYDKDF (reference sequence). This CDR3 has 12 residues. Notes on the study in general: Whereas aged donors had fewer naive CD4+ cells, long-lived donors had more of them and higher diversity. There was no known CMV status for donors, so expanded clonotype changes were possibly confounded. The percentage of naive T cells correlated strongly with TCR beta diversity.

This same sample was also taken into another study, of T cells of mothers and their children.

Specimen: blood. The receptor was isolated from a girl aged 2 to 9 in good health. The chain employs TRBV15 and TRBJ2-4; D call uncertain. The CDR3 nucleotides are TGTGCCACCAGCAGCCCCGGCTGGATTCAGTACTTC. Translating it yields CATSSPGWIQYF.